These 8 T cell receptor beta chains originate from one sample sequenced in a study of identical twins. TCRdb re-called the 5' RACE reads with MiXCR, one entry per CDR3 protein. The top ten hold approximately 0.52% of the sample, which has about 460,000 distinct CDR3 sequences, 14% seen once. This sample also appeared in a second study, on yellow fever vaccine responses in identical twins.

The specimen was CD4+ T cells sorted from blood. These receptors originate from a woman aged 18-29 years in good health.

The table lists this clonotype with a few counts. The V gene is TRBV29-1, the J gene TRBJ1-1, with D perhaps TRBD1 (5 bases). V lost 4 bases, J lost 0 bases, and 9 bases lay in between. CDR1 SQVTM and CDR2 ANQGSEA come from the germline V gene. The CDR3 spans 13 residues. Here the CDR3 DNA reads TGCAGCGTTGGAGGGACGGTGAACACTGAAGCTTTCTTT. This translates into CSVGGTVNTEAFF.

This clonotype was seen many times. The chain links TRBV6-1 to TRBJ1-5; a weak D match, TRBD1 (5 bases). The germline CDR1 and CDR2 sequences are MNHNS and SASEGT. Trimming removed 6 bases from V and 4 bases from J, with 7 bases in between. The CDR3 contains 12 residues. The CDR3 DNA reads as TGTGCCAGCAGGCAGGGAAATCAGCCCCAGCATTTT. It is translated as CASRQGNQPQHF.

This clonotype was observed a handful of times. CDR3 nucleotides: TGTGCCAGCAGCCTCCCGGGACTAGGGGACAATGAGCAGTTCTTC. Amino acids: CASSLPGLGDNEQFF. The chain carries TRBV28 and TRBJ2-1, with 8 positions matching TRBD2. J lost 5 bases, V lost 6 bases, and 9 bases had no gene match. There are 15 residues in the CDR3. Germline lookup yields CDR1 MDHEN and CDR2 SYDVKM.

Only a few counts were recorded for this clonotype. The chain couples TRBV6-5 to TRBJ2-7, with D uncertain. The CDR3 length is 14 residues. Trimming took 0 bases from V and 2 from J, leaving 8 bases between them. Germline loops: CDR1 MNHEY, CDR2 SVGAGI. The CDR3 is CASSYSTMTYEQYF. The CDR3 nucleotides are TGTGCCAGCAGTTACTCGACCATGACCTACGAGCAGTACTTC.

The chain carries TRBV3-1 and TRBJ2-1; maybe TRBD2 (6 bases). This CDR3 has 15 amino acids. Trimming removed 0 bases from V and 11 bases from J, with 17 bases in between. The germline V gene has CDR1 LGHDT and CDR2 YNNKEL (reference sequence). CDR3 loop: CASSQDALGEDKQFF. For the CDR3, the DNA is TGTGCCAGCAGCCAAGACGCGCTAGGGGAGGATAAGCAGTTCTTC.

This chain joins TRBV10-2 and TRBJ2-2; D uncertain. CDR1 is WSHSY, CDR2 SAAADI, per germline. Trimming pared 2 bases from V and 6 bases from J, leaving 7 bases between. The CDR3 consists of 13 residues. The CDR3 DNA reads TGCGCCAGCAGTGAGGGCTGGGCCGGGGAGCTGTTTTTT. Translating it yields CASSEGWAGELFF.

In this sample, this clonotype turned up many times. This chain links TRBV12-3 or TRBV12-4 with TRBJ1-1, with TRBD1 matching over 8 bases. The CDR3 totals 15 residues. J gave up 7 bases and V 1 base, and 8 bases lay outside the gene matches. In DNA form, the CDR3 reads TGTGCCAGCAGTTTAGTAGGGACAGGTGGGATTGAAGCTTTCTTT. Its translation: CASSLVGTGGIEAFF.

This clonotype was recorded at least ten times. The genes are TRBV29-1 and TRBJ2-6; D is ambiguous. This CDR3 is built from 16 residues. Germline V gives CDR1 SQVTM, CDR2 ANQGSEA. V was cut by 1 base and J by 4 bases, with 14 bases left in between. The CDR3 DNA reads as TGCAGCGTTGAAGGACGGTCAACCCAGGGGGCCAACGTCCTGACTTTC. This gives the protein CSVEGRSTQGANVLTF.